This TCR beta chain was captured in a study of T cell responses to AZD1222 COVID-19 vaccine. Study information: Analyses pooled second doses at about 4 or about 12 weeks.

The CDR3 runs 13 residues. V gave up 5 bases and J gave up 5 bases; unmatched junction bases: 5. Generated by immunoSEQ multiplex PCR, the TCRdb table keeps only in-frame clones and is missing some. The sample yields about 120,000 clones, approximately 93% seen once. The source of this sequence is an adult in good health. The chain has TRBV12-3 or TRBV12-4 and TRBJ1-1; 7 nucleotides align to TRBD1. This specimen was peripheral blood, taken on day 0 of AZD1222 vaccination. CDR3 in amino acids: CASSLTGVTEAFF. DNA of the CDR3: TGTGCCAGCAGTCTTACAGGGGTGACTGAAGCTTTCTTT.